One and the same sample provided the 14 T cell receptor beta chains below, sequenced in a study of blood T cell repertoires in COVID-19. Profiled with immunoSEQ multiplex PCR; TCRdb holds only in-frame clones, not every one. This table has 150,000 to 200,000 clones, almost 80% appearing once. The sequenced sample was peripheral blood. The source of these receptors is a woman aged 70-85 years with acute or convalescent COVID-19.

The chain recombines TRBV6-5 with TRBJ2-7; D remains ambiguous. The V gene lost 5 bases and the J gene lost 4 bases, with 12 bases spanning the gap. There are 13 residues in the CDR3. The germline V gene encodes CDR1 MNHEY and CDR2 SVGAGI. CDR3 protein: CASSISILYEQYF. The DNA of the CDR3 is TGTGCCAGCAGTATTAGTATCTTGTACGAGCAGTACTTC.

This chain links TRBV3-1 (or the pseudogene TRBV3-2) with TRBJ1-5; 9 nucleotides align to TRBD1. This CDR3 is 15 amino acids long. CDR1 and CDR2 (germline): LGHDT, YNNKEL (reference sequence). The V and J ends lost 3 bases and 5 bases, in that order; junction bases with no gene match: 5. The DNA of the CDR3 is TGTGCCAGCAGCCAGGTCTGGACAGGGGATCAGCCCCAGCATTTT. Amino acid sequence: CASSQVWTGDQPQHF.

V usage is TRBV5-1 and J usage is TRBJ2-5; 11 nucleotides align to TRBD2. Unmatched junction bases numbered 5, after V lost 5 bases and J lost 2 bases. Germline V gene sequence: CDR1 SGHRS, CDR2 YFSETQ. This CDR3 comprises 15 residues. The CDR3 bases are TGCGCCAGCAGGTCCGGGACTAGCGGTCAAGAGACCCAGTACTTC. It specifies CASRSGTSGQETQYF.

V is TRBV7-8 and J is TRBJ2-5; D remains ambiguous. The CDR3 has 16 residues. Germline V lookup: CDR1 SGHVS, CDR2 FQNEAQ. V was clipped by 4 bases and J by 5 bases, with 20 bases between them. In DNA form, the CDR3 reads TGTGCCAGCAGCTACTTCGTCGAGGCCCGAGGTGAGACCCAGTACTTC. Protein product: CASSYFVEARGETQYF.

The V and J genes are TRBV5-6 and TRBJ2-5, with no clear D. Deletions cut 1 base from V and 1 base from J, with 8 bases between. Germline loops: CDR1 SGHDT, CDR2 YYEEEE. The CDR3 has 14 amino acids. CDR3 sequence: CASSLWAAQETQYF. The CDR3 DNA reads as TGTGCCAGCAGCTTGTGGGCAGCCCAAGAGACCCAGTACTTC. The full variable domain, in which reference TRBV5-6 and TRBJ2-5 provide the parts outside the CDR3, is DAGVTQSPTHLIKTRGQQVTLRCSPKSGHDTVSWYQQALGQGPQFIFQYYEEEERQRGNFPDRFSGHQFPNYSSELNVNALLLGDSALYLCASSLWAAQETQYFGPGTRLLVL.

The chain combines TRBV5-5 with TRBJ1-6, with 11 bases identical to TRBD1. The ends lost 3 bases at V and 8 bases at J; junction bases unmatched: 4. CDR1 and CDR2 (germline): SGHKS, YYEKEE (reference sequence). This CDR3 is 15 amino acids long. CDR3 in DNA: TGTGCCAGCAGCTCTGGGACAGGGGGATATTCACCCCTCCACTTT. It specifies CASSSGTGGYSPLHF.

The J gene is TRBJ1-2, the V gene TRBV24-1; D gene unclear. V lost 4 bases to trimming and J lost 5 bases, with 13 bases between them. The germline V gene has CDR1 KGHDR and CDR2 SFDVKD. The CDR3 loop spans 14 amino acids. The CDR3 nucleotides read TGTGCCACCAGTGACCCCCTCCGAGGGTATGGCTACACCTTC. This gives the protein CATSDPLRGYGYTF.

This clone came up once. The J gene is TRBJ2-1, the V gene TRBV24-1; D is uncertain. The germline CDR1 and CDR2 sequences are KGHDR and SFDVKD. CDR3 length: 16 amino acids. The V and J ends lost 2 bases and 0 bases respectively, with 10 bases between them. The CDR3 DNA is TGTGCCACCAGTGATTCAGGCACGAGCTCCTACAATGAGCAGTTCTTC. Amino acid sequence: CATSDSGTSSYNEQFF.

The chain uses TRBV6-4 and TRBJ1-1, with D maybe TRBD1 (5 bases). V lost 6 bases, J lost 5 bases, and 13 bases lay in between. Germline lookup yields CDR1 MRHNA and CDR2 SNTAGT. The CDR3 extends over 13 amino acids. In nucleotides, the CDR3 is TGTGCCAGCAGCCTTTCCGGGGGGACTGAAGCTTTCTTT. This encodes CASSLSGGTEAFF.

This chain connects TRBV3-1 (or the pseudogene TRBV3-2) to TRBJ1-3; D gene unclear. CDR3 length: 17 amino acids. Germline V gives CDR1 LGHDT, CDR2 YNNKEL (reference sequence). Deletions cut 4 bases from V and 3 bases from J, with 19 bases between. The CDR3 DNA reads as TGTGCCAGCAGCCGCCTGCGGGGAGGAGGGCTTGGAAACACCATATATTTT. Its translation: CASSRLRGGGLGNTIYF.

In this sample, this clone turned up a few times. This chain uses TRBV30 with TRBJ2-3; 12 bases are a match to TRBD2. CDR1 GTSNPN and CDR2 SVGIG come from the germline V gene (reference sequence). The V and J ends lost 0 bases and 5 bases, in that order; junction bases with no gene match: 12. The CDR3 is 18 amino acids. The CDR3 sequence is CAWSVSAASGRERDTQYF. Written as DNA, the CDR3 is TGTGCCTGGAGTGTAAGCGCGGCTAGCGGGAGGGAGAGAGATACGCAGTATTTT.

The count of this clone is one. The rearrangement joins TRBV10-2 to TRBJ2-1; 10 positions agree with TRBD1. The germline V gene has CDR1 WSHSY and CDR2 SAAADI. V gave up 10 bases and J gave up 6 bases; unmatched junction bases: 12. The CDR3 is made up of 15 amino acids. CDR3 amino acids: CATGNRDRGTNEQFF. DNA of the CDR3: TGCGCCACCGGAAACCGGGACAGGGGAACCAATGAGCAGTTCTTC.

DNA for the CDR3: TGTGCCAGCGGCCGAGGGGGCGGCACTGAAGCTTTCTTT. It specifies CASGRGGGTEAFF. The rearrangement joins TRBV11-3 to TRBJ1-1; 7 nucleotides line up with TRBD1. The germline gives CDR1 SGHNT, CDR2 YENEEA. The ends lost 8 bases at V and 4 bases at J; junction bases unmatched: 7. The CDR3 spans 13 residues.

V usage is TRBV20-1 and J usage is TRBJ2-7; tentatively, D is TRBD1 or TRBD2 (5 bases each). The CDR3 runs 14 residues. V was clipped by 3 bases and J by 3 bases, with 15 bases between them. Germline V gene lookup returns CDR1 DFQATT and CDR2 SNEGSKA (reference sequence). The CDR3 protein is CSASGRRGVYEQYF. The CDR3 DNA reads TGCAGTGCTAGTGGGAGAAGGGGCGTCTACGAGCAGTACTTC.